These 16 T cell receptor beta chains came from one sample sequenced in a study of T cell repertoires in cytomegalovirus infection. From the reads, TCRdb called clonotypes with MiXCR, one entry per CDR3 protein. The top ten clones hold roughly an eighth of a sample with about 920,000 distinct CDR3 sequences, 31% of them seen once. No cognate antigen is known for these TCRs. Sequencing used cultured CD8+ T cells from PBMCs, obtained from culture after CMV antigen stimulation. These TCRs come from a human donor in good health (CMV status not recorded). Some clones in this sample may be carry-over from other donors' samples.

This clonotype was observed a few times. V is TRBV19 and J is TRBJ2-1; a possible D gene is TRBD1 (5 bases). Trimming removed 4 bases from V and 7 bases from J, with 14 bases in between. Germline values: CDR1 LNHDA, CDR2 SQIVND (reference sequence). This CDR3 is built from 14 residues. The CDR3 nucleotides are TGTGCCAGTAGTAAAAGGGGCGGCCCAAATGAGCAGTTCTTC. Translating it yields CASSKRGGPNEQFF.

This clonotype was found a few times. The genes are TRBV6-2 or TRBV6-3 and TRBJ1-1, with D maybe TRBD1 (6 bases). V was pared by 5 bases and J by 4 bases, with 14 bases between. CDR1 is MNHEY, CDR2 SVGEGT, per germline. This CDR3 has 14 residues. The CDR3 reads CASSPLDSRTEAFF. In DNA form, the CDR3 reads TGTGCCAGCAGTCCTCTGGACAGCCGCACTGAAGCTTTCTTT.

A word on this clonotype: The germline gene is not matched at one end of the junction; a read error may be the cause. V and J are TRBV7-4 and TRBJ1-1, with a possible D match to TRBD1 (6 bases). CDR3 length: 15 amino acids. Germline loops: CDR1 SGHVT, CDR2 SQSDAQ. DNA for the CDR3: TGTGCCAGCAGCTTATTCAGGGGAACGGACACTGGAGCTTTCTTT. It translates to CASSLFRGTDTGAFF.

A few counts support this clonotype. The chain employs TRBV7-6 and TRBJ1-5, with TRBD1 as a possible D gene (6 bases). CDR1 is SGHVS and CDR2 is FNYEAQ in the germline V gene. The CDR3 runs to 17 residues. V gave up 5 bases and J gave up 1 base, with 18 bases separating them. The CDR3 spells CASSPNGHRDSNQPQHF. The CDR3 DNA is TGTGCCAGCAGCCCCAATGGCCACAGGGACAGCAATCAGCCCCAGCATTTT.

The chain's CDR3 is CASSGQATTGELFF. DNA for the CDR3: TGTGCCAGCAGCGGGCAGGCGACCACCGGGGAGCTGTTTTTT. The chain employs TRBV11-3 and TRBJ2-2, with D unresolved. This CDR3 is 14 amino acids long. Germline V gene data show CDR1 as SGHNT and CDR2 as YENEEA. Between the trimmed V and J ends, which lost 5 bases and 4 bases, there was a span of 11 bases.

This clonotype was recorded many times. The gene calls are TRBV7-9 and TRBJ1-2; D gene ambiguous. The CDR3 is 14 residues long. Germline V lookup: CDR1 SEHNR, CDR2 FQNEAQ (reference sequence). With 1 base removed from V and 7 bases from J, the gap between germline ends came to 13 bases. The CDR3 bases are TGTGCCAGCAGCTTAGGAGAGGGTCGGAGTGGCTACACCTTC. Protein sequence: CASSLGEGRSGYTF.

This sequence joins TRBV2 and TRBJ2-1; unclear D gene. The germline V gene encodes CDR1 SNHLY and CDR2 FYNNEI. The V gene lost 7 bases and the J gene lost 7 bases, with 11 bases spanning the gap. CDR3 length: 12 amino acids. The CDR3 nucleotides read TGTGCCAGCAACCAGCTTGGGAATGAGCAGTTCTTC. This translates into CASNQLGNEQFF.

The chain is built from TRBV5-4 and TRBJ2-5; a possible D gene is TRBD2 (7 bases). Germline values: CDR1 SGHNT, CDR2 YYREEE (reference sequence). Trimming cost V 4 bases and J 4 bases, with 17 bases left between them. The CDR3 is 15 residues long. In DNA, the CDR3 is TGTGCCAGCAGCGGAGGGGGGGGGAGTGGAGAGACCCAGTACTTC. As protein: CASSGGGGSGETQYF.

The V call is TRBV3-1, the J call TRBJ1-6; D might be TRBD1 (6 bases). The CDR3 has 17 residues. Trimming removed 3 bases from V and 8 bases from J, with 20 bases in between. Germline lookup yields CDR1 LGHDT and CDR2 YNNKEL (reference sequence). The CDR3 DNA is TGTGCCAGCAGCCATTTCGAAGCCAGGGGCTCTGATTCACCCCTCCACTTT. Amino acid sequence: CASSHFEARGSDSPLHF.

The rearrangement links TRBV5-4 to TRBJ1-3, with D possibly being TRBD1 (6 bases). The germline V gene encodes CDR1 SGHNT and CDR2 YYREEE (reference sequence). CDR3 length: 16 residues. V was shortened by 3 bases and J by 0 bases, with 13 bases between the two germline ends. CDR3 residues: CASSSGDRYSGNTIYF. DNA of the CDR3: TGTGCCAGCAGCTCAGGGGACCGGTACTCTGGAAACACCATATATTTT.

This clonotype was observed a few times. The chain uses TRBV7-6 and TRBJ2-5, with D possibly being TRBD1 (6 bases). The CDR3 consists of 13 residues. V lost 6 bases to trimming and J lost 3 bases, with 11 bases between them. The germline V gene encodes CDR1 SGHVS and CDR2 FNYEAQ. Written as DNA, the CDR3 is TGTGCCAGCAGGCTGGGACAAAAAGAGACCCAGTACTTC. It specifies CASRLGQKETQYF.

This clonotype was counted a few times. The CDR3 coding sequence is TGTGCCAGCAGCGAAAAGGGAGCAGGTCTCGGGAAACTGTTTTTT. It codes for CASSEKGAGLGKLFF. This chain links TRBV4-2 with TRBJ1-4; D gene ambiguous. The CDR3 has 15 amino acids. Per the germline V gene, CDR1 is LGHNA and CDR2 is YNFKEQ. Trimming cost V 5 bases and J 11 bases, with 21 bases left between them.

The chain combines TRBV10-3 with TRBJ1-5; a possible D gene is TRBD1 (5 bases). There are 14 residues in the CDR3. The V end was cut by 8 bases, the J end by 0 bases, with 11 bases between. In germline, CDR1 is ENHRY, CDR2 SYGVKD. The CDR3 protein is CAIRDGDSNQPQHF. The CDR3 nucleotides read TGTGCCATCCGGGACGGTGATAGCAATCAGCCCCAGCATTTT.

A few counts support this clonotype. This chain uses TRBV7-2 with TRBJ2-5; D unresolved. V lost 2 bases, J lost 0 bases, and 10 bases lay in between. In germline, CDR1 is SGHTA, CDR2 FQGNSA. The CDR3 contains 15 residues. CDR3 sequence reads: CASSLSRSNQETQYF. CDR3 bases: TGTGCCAGCAGCTTAAGTAGGAGTAACCAAGAGACCCAGTACTTC.

At least ten counts were recorded for this clonotype. The rearrangement links TRBV11-1 to TRBJ2-1, with TRBD2 as a possible D gene (6 bases). The V end lost 2 bases, the J end lost 0 bases, and 11 bases lay between the germline ends. CDR1 is SGHAT, CDR2 FQDESV, per germline (reference sequence). The CDR3 length is 16 residues. Written as DNA, the CDR3 is TGTGCCAGCAGCTTAACGGCGGGGAGCTCCTACAATGAGCAGTTCTTC. Its translation is CASSLTAGSSYNEQFF.

This clonotype has ten or more counts. The V call is TRBV7-9, the J call TRBJ2-1, with TRBD2 matching over 13 bases. Germline trimming cut 7 bases from V and 4 bases from J; bases unmatched to any gene: 4. This CDR3 spans 15 amino acids. Per germline, CDR1 SEHNR and CDR2 FQNEAQ (reference sequence). CDR3 in DNA: TGTGCCAGCACCGGGACTAGCGGGGCATACAATGAGCAGTTCTTC. Translating gives CASTGTSGAYNEQFF.